The source of this TCR beta chain is a study of blood T cell repertoires in COVID-19. The CDR3 contains 15 residues. The V gene's germline CDR1 is SGHRS and CDR2 YFSETQ. The junction had 4 bases not matched to a gene; V was cut back by 2 bases and J by 3 bases. Sequencing was performed with immunoSEQ multiplex PCR; in TCRdb, only in-frame clones are kept and a portion is missing. Among 100,000 to 150,000 clones listed, over 75% were seen once. Sequenced material: peripheral blood. The sequence was obtained from a woman of 80 years or more with acute or convalescent COVID-19. The rearrangement links TRBV5-1 to TRBJ2-5; 10 bases agree with TRBD1. For the CDR3, the DNA is TGCGCCAGCAGCTTCTCAGGGACAGGGGAAGAGACCCAGTACTTC. Protein product: CASSFSGTGEETQYF.